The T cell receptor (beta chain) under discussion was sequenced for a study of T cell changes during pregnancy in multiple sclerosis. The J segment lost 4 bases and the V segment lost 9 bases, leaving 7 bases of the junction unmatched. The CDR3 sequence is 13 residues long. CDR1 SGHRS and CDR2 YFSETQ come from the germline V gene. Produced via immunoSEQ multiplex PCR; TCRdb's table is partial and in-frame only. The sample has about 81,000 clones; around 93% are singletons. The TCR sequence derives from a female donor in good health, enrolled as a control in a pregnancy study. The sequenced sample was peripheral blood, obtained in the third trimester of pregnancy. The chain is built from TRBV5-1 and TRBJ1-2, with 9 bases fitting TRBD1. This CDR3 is CATSTGGGYGYTF. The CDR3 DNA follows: TGCGCCACCTCGACAGGGGGAGGCTATGGCTACACCTTC.